This paragraph covers one T cell receptor beta chain sequence. Germline CDR1 is SGHTA and CDR2 is FQGTGA. The CDR3 spans 13 residues. Trimming removed 1 base at V and 7 bases at J, with 10 bases between. This sample was taken from a study of technical replicates of blood from a few donors. Sequencing used immunoSEQ multiplex PCR; TCRdb keeps in-frame clones, though not all of them. Here the sample spans 62,000 or so clones, 70% to 90% being singletons. What was sequenced was PBMCs. This receptor was obtained from a human donor in good health. Some clones in this sample may be carry-over from other donors' samples. The chain is built from TRBV7-3 and TRBJ2-5; the D is unclear. This chain's CDR3 is CASSLNPIGTQYF. The DNA of the CDR3 is TGTGCCAGCAGCTTAAATCCTATTGGGACCCAGTACTTC.